Listed below are T cell receptor beta chains from one sample, sequenced in a study of cytomegalovirus exposure and HLA in healthy donors. Here immunoSEQ multiplex PCR was the method, and the copy in TCRdb shows in-frame clones only, minus some. Here the sample spans 110,000 or so clones, approximately 11% being singletons. The sample consisted of PBMCs. The receptors were sampled from a middle-aged man in good health and CMV-seropositive. The CDR3 runs from the conserved cysteine through the conserved F or W.

V: TRBV30
J: TRBJ1-2
CDR3: CAWRILGGGRYGYTF

V: TRBV9
J: TRBJ2-2
CDR3: CASSVEAGDGELFF

V: TRBV7-3
J: TRBJ2-3
CDR3: CASSEEGATDTQYF

V: TRBV18
J: TRBJ2-7
CDR3: CASSPGQGVPEQYF

V: TRBV13
J: TRBJ2-1
CDR3: CASSPTGTSSYNEQFF

V: TRBV15
J: TRBJ1-2
CDR3: CATSRTTVLNYGYTF

V: TRBV10-2
J: TRBJ2-1
CDR3: CASSLRYNEQFF

V: TRBV7-2
J: TRBJ2-7
CDR3: CASSTDYSPLEQYF

V: TRBV18
J: TRBJ1-2
CDR3: CASPPPLAANYGYTF

V: TRBV15
J: TRBJ2-5
CDR3: CATSAPTSGGLGTQYF

V: TRBV29-1
J: TRBJ2-5
CDR3: CSVEDGPRQYF

V: TRBV4-2
J: TRBJ2-7
CDR3: CASSQDPGSYEQYF

V: TRBV7-9
J: TRBJ2-7
CDR3: CASSLARRELGEQYF

V: TRBV11-2
J: TRBJ2-1
CDR3: CASSLVTAGYNEQFF

V: TRBV7-7
J: TRBJ2-1
CDR3: CASSFGGRESSEQFF

V: TRBV27
J: TRBJ2-1
CDR3: CASRRQGAVNEQFF

V: TRBV6-4
J: TRBJ2-1
CDR3: CASSPRPTGPTYNEQFF

V: TRBV5-1
J: TRBJ2-5
CDR3: CASRLGGQETQYF

V: TRBV6-5
J: TRBJ2-5
CDR3: CASAVGLAGFEAQYF

V: TRBV5-1
J: TRBJ2-7
CDR3: CASSLAQGGSLSEQYF

V: TRBV19
J: TRBJ2-5
CDR3: CASSMGRQETQYF

V: TRBV7-9
J: TRBJ2-2
CDR3: CASSLAMTEPLPYTGELFF

V: TRBV5-6
J: TRBJ1-1
CDR3: CASSSEPGGNTEAFF